This TCR beta chain was recovered during a study of shared clonotypes between healthy human individuals. An assay was performed, and its level was deep. Several immunoSEQ plates received, in even portions, the genomic DNA of each subset. Using immunoSEQ multiplex PCR, the repertoire was profiled, and TCRdb retains in-frame clones only, with some absent. Of 2.3 million or so clones listed, just over 90% were seen once; the top ten hold around 0.4%. V lost 0 bases and J lost 7, with 20 bases in between. The length of the CDR3 is 17 residues. Germline CDR1 is SGDLS and CDR2 is YYNGEE. Findings and caveats of the study: Donor scarcity curtailed the genetic and exposure-history diversity represented herein.

A note on this clone: The antigen remains undetermined.

The sample taken for sequencing was naive CD4+ T cells from PBMCs. Specified subset: CD45RA+ positively selected. The chain carries TRBV9 and TRBJ2-4; D is unresolved. This sequence originates from a man between 18 and 35 years old in good health. Some clones in this sample may be carry-over from other donors' samples. The CDR3 loop reads CASSVVGTVGEGNIQYF. The CDR3 bases are TGTGCCAGCAGCGTAGTCGGAACAGTTGGAGAAGGCAACATTCAGTACTTC.